This entry is about one TCR beta chain. This sample was taken from a study of blood T cell repertoires in COVID-19. Methods used by the authors: Reference gene primer amplification yielded estimated nucleated cell counts. TCRdb's copy holds only in-frame clones and misses some; the assay was immunoSEQ multiplex PCR. The DNA was the basis for D and trimming; V, J and clone size are from that table. Among 52,000 or so clones listed, roughly 91% were seen once. Germline CDR1 is GTSNPN and CDR2 is SVGIG (reference sequence). The J segment lost 6 bases and the V segment lost 1 base, leaving 9 bases of the junction unmatched. The CDR3 consists of 16 residues.

This chain joins TRBV30 and TRBJ2-3; 11 bases map to TRBD2. The sequencing input was peripheral blood. The sequence came from a human donor in a cohort sampled during active COVID-19. In nucleotides, the CDR3 is TGTGCCTGGAGTGGAGGTATTACTAGCGGGAGTGATACGCAGTATTTT. As protein: CAWSGGITSGSDTQYF. The complete variable domain, with remaining parts taken from reference TRBV30 and TRBJ2-3, reads SQTIHQWPATLVQPVGSPLSLECTVEGTSNPNLYWYRQAAGRGLQLLFYSVGIGQISSEVPQNLSASRPQDRQFILSSKKLLLSDSGFYLCAWSGGITSGSDTQYFGPGTRLTVL.